This TCR beta chain appears in the sequencing data of a study of blood T cell repertoires in COVID-19. About the study: Acute and convalescent COVID-19 samples came from the United States, Italy and Spain.

Profiled with immunoSEQ multiplex PCR; TCRdb holds only in-frame clones, not every one. Among 150,000 to 200,000 clones listed, roughly 84% were seen once. Germline-derived CDR1 and CDR2 are SGHNT and YENEEA. This CDR3 has 12 amino acids. V was pared by 4 bases and J by 7 bases, with 8 bases between. This TCR was sampled from a woman at least 80 years old with active or convalescent COVID-19. Input material: peripheral blood. This rearrangement joins TRBV11-3 to TRBJ2-1, with D possibly TRBD2 on 5 matching bases. Written as DNA, the CDR3 is TGTGCCAGCAGCTCCCGCGGGAATGAGCAGTTCTTC. It codes for CASSSRGNEQFF.